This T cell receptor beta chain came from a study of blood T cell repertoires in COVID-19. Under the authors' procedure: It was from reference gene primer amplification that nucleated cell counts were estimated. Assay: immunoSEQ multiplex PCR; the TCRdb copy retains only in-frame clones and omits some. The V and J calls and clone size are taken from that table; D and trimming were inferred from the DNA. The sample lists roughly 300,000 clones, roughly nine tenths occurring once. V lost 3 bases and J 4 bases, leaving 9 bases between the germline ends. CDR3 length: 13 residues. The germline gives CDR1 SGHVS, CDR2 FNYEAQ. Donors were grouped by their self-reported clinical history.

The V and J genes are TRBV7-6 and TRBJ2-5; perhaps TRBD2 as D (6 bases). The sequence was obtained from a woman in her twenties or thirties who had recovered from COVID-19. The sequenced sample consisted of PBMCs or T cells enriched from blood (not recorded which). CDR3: CASSFAGTETQYF. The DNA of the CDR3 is TGTGCCAGCAGCTTTGCGGGGACAGAGACCCAGTACTTC.